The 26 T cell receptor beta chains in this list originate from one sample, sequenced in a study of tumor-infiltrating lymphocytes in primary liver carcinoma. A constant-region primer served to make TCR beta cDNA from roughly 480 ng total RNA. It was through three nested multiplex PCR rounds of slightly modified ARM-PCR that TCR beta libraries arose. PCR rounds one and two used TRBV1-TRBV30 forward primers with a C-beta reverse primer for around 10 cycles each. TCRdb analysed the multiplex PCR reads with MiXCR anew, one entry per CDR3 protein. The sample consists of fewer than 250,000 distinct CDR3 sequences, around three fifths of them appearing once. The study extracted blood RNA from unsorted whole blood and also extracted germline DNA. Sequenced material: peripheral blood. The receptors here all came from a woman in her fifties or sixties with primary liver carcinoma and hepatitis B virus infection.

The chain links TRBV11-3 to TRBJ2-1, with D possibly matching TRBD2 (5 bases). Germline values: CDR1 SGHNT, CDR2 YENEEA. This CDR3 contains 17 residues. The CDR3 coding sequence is TGTGCAGGCAGTTTAGGGTTCGGCGGGCTTTCCTACAATGAGCAGTTCTTC. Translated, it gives CAGSLGFGGLSYNEQFF.

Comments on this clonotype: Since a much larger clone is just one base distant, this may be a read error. As DNA, the CDR3 is TGTGCCAGCAGTTACTCGACTAGCGGGATCTACGAGCAGTACTTC. Protein sequence: CASSYSTSGIYEQYF. The chain links TRBV6-2 or TRBV6-3 to TRBJ2-7; TRBD2 aligns across 11 bases. V lost 0 bases, J lost 3 bases, and 1 base stayed unmatched. CDR3 size: 15 residues. Germline lookup yields CDR1 MNHEY and CDR2 SVGEGT.

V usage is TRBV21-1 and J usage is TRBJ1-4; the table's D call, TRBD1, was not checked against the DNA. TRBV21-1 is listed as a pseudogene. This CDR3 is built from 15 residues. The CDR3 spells CASSKEGAQGEKLFF. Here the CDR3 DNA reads TGTGCCAGCAGCAAAGAGGGGGCGCAGGGGGAAAAACTGTTTTTT.

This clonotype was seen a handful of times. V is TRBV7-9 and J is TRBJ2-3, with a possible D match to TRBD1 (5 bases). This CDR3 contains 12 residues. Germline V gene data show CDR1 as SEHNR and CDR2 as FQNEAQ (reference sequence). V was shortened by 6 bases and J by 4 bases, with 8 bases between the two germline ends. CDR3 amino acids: CASRVQADTQYF. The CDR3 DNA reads TGTGCCAGCAGAGTACAGGCAGATACGCAGTATTTT.

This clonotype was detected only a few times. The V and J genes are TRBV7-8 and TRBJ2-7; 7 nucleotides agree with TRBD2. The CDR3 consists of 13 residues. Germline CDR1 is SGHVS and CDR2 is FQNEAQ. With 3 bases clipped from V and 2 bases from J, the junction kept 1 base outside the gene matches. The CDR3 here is CASSFTSAYEQYF. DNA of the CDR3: TGTGCCAGCAGCTTTACTAGCGCCTACGAGCAGTACTTC.

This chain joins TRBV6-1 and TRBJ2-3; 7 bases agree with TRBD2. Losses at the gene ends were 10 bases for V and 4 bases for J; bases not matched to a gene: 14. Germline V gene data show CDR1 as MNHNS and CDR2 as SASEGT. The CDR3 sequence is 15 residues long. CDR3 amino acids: CAITNGRLEADTQYF. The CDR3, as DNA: TGTGCCATAACTAACGGGAGGCTTGAGGCAGATACGCAGTATTTT.

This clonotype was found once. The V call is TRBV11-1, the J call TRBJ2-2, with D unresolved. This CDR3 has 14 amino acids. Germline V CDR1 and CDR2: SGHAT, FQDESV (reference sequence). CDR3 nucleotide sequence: TGTACCACCAGCTTACTGCCGAACACCGGGGAGCTGTTTTTT. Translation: CTTSLLPNTGELFF.

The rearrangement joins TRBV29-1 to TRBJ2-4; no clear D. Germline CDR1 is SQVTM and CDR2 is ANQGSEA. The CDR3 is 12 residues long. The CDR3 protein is CSVRGSQDIQYF. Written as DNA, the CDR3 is TGCAGTGTTCGAGGTAGCCAAGACATTCAGTACTTC.

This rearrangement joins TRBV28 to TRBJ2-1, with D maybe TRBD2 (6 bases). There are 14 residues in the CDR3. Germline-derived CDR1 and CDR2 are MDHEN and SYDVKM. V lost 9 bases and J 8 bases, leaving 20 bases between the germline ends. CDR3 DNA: TGTGCCAGTACCTTCGGGACTCCGCGGGATGAGCAGTTCTTC. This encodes CASTFGTPRDEQFF.

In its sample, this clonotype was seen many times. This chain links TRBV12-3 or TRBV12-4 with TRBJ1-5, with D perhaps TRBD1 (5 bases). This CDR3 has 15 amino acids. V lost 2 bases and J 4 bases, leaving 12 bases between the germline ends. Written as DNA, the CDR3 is TGTGCCAGCAGTTTAACGGGGACGGGTAATCAGCCCCAGCATTTT. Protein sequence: CASSLTGTGNQPQHF.

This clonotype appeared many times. The CDR3 loop reads CASSPQGTITGELFF. The CDR3 nucleotides read TGTGCCAGCAGCCCACAGGGGACCATCACCGGGGAGCTGTTTTTT. This chain connects TRBV11-3 to TRBJ2-2, with TRBD1 identical over 7 bases. Unmatched junction bases numbered 7, after V lost 5 bases and J lost 4 bases. Germline V lookup: CDR1 SGHNT, CDR2 YENEEA. The CDR3 consists of 15 residues.

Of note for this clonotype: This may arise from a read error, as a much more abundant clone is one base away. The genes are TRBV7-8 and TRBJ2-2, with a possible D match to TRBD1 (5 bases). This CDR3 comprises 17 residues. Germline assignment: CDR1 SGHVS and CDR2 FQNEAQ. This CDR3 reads CASSLGYGVLDTRELFF. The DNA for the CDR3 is TGTGCCAGCAGCTTAGGCTATGGTGTACTGGACACCAGGGAGCTGTTTTTT. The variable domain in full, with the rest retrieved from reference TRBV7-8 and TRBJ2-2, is GAGVSQSPRYKVAKRGQDVALRCDPISGHVSLFWYQQALGQGPEFLTYFQNEAQLDKSGLPSDRFFAERPEGSVSTLKIQRTQQEDSAVYLCASSLGYGVLDTRELFFGEGSRLTVL.

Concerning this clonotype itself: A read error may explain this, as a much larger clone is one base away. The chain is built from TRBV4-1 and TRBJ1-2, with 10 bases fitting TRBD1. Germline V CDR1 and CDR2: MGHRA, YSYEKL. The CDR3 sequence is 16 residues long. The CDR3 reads CASSQGQGATYYGYPF. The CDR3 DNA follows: TGCGCCAGCAGCCAAGGACAGGGGGCAACCTACTATGGCTACCCCTTC.

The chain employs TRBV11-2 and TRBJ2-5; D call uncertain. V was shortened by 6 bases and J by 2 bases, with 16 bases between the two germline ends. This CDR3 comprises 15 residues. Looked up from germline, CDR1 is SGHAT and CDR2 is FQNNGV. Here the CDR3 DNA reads TGTGCCAGCAGTTTACGAATAGTACGGCAAGAGACCCAGTACTTC. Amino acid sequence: CASSLRIVRQETQYF.

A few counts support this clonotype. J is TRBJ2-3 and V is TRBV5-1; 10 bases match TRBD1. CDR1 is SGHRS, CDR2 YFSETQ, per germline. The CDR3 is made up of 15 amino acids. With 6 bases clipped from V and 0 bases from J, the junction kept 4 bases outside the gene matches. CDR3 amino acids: CASTRDRGSTDTQYF. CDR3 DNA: TGCGCCAGCACCCGGGACAGGGGTAGCACAGATACGCAGTATTTT.

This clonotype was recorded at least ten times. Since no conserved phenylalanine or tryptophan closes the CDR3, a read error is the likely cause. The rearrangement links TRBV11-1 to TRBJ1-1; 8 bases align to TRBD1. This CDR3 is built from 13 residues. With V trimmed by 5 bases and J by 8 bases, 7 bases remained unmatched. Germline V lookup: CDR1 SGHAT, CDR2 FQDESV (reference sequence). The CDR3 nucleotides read TGTGCCAGCAGCCATACAGGGGGTCTGGAAGCTTTCCTT. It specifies CASSHTGGLEAFL.

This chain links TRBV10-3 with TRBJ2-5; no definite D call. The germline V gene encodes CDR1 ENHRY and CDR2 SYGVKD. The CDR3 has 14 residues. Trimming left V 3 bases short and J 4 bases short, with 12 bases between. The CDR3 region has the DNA TGTGCCATCAGTGAATCGATCGAGGCAGAGACCCAGTACTTC. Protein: CAISESIEAETQYF.

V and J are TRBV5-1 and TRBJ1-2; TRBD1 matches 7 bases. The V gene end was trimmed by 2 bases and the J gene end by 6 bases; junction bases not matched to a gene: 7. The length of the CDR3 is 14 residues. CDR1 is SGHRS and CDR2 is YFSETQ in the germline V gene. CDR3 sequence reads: CASSFGQAMDGYTF. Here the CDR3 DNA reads TGCGCCAGCAGCTTCGGACAGGCCATGGATGGCTACACCTTC.

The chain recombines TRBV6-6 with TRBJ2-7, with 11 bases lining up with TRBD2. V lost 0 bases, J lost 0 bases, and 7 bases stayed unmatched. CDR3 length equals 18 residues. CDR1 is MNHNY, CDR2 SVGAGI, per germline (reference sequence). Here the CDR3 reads CASSYSGLAGLSSYEQYF. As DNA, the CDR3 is TGTGCCAGCAGTTACTCCGGACTAGCGGGCTTAAGCTCCTACGAGCAGTACTTC.

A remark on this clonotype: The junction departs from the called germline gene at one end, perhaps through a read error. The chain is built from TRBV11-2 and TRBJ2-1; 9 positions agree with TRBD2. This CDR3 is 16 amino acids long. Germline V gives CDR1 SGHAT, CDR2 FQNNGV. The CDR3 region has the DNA TGTGTCAGCAGCTTCAAAGCGGGAGGTTTGGTGGATGAGCAGTTCTTC. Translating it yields CVSSFKAGGLVDEQFF.

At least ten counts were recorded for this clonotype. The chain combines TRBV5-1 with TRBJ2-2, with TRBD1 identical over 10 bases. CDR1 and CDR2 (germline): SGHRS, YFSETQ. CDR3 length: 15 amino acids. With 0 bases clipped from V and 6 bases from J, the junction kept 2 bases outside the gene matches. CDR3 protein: CASSLDGQGAGELFF. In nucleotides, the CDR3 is TGCGCCAGCAGCTTGGATGGACAGGGGGCCGGGGAGCTGTTTTTT. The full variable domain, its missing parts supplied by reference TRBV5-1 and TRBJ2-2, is KAGVTQTPRYLIKTRGQQVTLSCSPISGHRSVSWYQQTPGQGLQFLFEYFSETQRNKGNFPGRFSGRQFSNSRSEMNVSTLELGDSALYLCASSLDGQGAGELFFGEGSRLTVL.

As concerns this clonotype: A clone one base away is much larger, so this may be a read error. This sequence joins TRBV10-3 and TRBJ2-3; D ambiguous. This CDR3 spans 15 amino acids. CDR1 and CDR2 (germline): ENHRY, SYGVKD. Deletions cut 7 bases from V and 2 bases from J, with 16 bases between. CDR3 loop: CAINPNSDSTDTQYF. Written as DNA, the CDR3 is TGTGCCATCAACCCAAACTCCGACTCCACAGATACGCAGTATTTT.

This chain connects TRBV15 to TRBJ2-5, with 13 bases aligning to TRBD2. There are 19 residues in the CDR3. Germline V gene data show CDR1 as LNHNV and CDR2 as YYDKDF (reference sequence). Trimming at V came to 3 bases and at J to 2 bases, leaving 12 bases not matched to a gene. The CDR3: CATSSGTSGILLDQETQYF. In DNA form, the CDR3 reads TGTGCCACCAGCAGCGGGACTAGCGGGATCCTTCTGGATCAAGAGACCCAGTACTTC.

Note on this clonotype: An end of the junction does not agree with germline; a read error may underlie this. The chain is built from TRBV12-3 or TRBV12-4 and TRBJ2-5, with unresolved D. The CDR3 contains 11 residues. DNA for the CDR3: TGTGCCAGCAGTTTGCGAAAGACCCGGTCCTTC. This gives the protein CASSLRKTRSF.

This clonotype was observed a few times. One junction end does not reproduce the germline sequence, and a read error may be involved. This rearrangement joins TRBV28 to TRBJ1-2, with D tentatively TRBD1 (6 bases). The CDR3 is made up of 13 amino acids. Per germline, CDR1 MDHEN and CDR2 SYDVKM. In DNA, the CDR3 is TGTGCCAGCAGCCAGGACAGTAACTATGGTTACACCTTC. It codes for CASSQDSNYGYTF.

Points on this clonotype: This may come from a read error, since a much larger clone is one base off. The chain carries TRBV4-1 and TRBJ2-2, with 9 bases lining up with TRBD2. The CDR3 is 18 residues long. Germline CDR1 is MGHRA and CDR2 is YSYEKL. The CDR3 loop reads CANSQRIIAGEGTGELFF. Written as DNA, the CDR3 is TGCGCCAACAGCCAACGAATTATAGCGGGAGAGGGCACCGGGGAGCTGTTTTTT.